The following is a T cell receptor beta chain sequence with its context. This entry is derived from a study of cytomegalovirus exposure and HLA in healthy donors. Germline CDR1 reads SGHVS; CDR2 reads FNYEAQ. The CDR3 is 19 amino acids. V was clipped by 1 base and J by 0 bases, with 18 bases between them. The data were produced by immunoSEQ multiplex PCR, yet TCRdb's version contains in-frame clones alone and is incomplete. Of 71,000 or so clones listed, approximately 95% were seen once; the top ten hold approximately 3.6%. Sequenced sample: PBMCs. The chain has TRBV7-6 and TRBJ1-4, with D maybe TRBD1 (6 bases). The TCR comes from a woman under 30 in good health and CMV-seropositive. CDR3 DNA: TGTGCCAGCAGCTTAGGGTCGCCGGGGGAGGGGGCAACTAATGAAAAACTGTTTTTT. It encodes CASSLGSPGEGATNEKLFF.